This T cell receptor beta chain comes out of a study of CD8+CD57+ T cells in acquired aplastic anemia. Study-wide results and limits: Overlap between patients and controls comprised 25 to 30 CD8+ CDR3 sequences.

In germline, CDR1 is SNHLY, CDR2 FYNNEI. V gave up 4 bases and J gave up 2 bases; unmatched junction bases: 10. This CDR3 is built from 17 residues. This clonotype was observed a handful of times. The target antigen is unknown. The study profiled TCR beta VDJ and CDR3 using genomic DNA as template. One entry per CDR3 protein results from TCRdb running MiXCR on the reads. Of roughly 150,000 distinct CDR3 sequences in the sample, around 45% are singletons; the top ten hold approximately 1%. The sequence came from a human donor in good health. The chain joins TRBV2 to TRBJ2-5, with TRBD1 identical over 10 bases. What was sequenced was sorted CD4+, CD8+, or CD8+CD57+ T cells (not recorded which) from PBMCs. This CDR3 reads CASSGRGGDRGQETQYF. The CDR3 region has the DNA TGTGCCAGCAGTGGACGGGGGGGGGACAGGGGACAAGAGACCCAGTACTTC.